This entry concerns a single T cell receptor beta chain. A single record per CDR3 protein comes from TCRdb applying MiXCR to the 5' RACE reads. This sample yields some 600,000 distinct CDR3 sequences, of which roughly 17% are seen a single time; around 16% belongs to the top ten. The data were taken from a study of T cells after yellow fever vaccination. Trimming cost V 3 bases and J 7 bases; bases outside gene matches: 1. The CDR3 loop spans 14 amino acids. Germline CDR1 SEHNR, CDR2 FQNEAQ (reference sequence). The sequencing here drew on PBMCs, taken roughly 5 days after the first yellow fever vaccination. The gene calls are TRBV7-9 and TRBJ1-4; 11 positions match TRBD1. This receptor was taken from a young man who received the YFV17D yellow fever vaccine. The CDR3 spells CASSLGTGGEKLFF. The CDR3 nucleotides are TGTGCCAGCAGCTTGGGGACAGGGGGTGAAAAACTGTTTTTT.